The rows below give T cell receptor beta chains drawn from one sample of a study of blood T cell repertoires in COVID-19. Produced via immunoSEQ multiplex PCR; TCRdb's table is partial and in-frame only. The table includes about 62,000 clones, around 87% detected once. Sequences were obtained from peripheral blood. These receptors were obtained from a man in his 70s with acute or convalescent COVID-19. Both conserved end residues are trimmed from each CDR3.

j_call v_call cdr3_aa
TRBJ2-1 TRBV7-2 ASSLGQGRYNEQF
TRBJ2-2 TRBV7-6 ASSFGQGLNTGELF
TRBJ2-1 TRBV7-3 ASSPRTSGKITEQF
TRBJ2-5 TRBV2 ASSFIETQY
TRBJ2-1 TRBV6-1 ASSDASLGVNEQF
TRBJ1-4 TRBV30 AWSKGQNINEKLF
TRBJ2-7 TRBV7-9 ASSFGLAGDEQY
TRBJ2-1 TRBV5-8 ASRRGPAYNEQF
TRBJ2-1 TRBV29-1 SVSLAGRYNEQF
TRBJ2-2 TRBV5-8 ASTQGGSGYGTGELF
TRBJ2-7 TRBV18 ASSPGGSYEQY
TRBJ2-1 TRBV6-5 ASRGGSGRNEQF
TRBJ2-7 TRBV9 ASSAGQGGYEQY
TRBJ2-7 TRBV6-5 ATKQPETSYEQY
TRBJ1-5 TRBV6-5 ASSPQGARQPQH
TRBJ1-1 TRBV15 ATSRGGYTEAF
TRBJ1-1 TRBV2 ATDRGGGTEAF